This TCR beta chain is from a study of blood T cell repertoires in COVID-19. Whole-study context: There were acute and convalescent COVID-19 samples, and they came from the United States, Italy and Spain. The analysed material was cDNA or gDNA that came from T cells, B-cell-depleted T cells, or PBMCs.

Source study methods: Researchers report that nucleated cell counts were estimated from reference gene primer amplification. Clones were read by immunoSEQ multiplex PCR, and TCRdb kept only the in-frame ones, dropping some. V and J calls and clone size are those listed in that table; D and trimming were worked out from the DNA. The sample shows roughly 180,000 clones, around 77% of them seen only once. Sequenced sample: peripheral blood. The sequence was obtained from a man aged 55 to 70 with active or convalescent COVID-19.

CDR3 nucleotide sequence: TGCGCCAGCAGCCCCGGGGGGGGAGAAAAACTGTTTTTT. It yields the protein CASSPGGGEKLFF. The chain employs TRBV4-1 and TRBJ1-4; D perhaps matches TRBD1 (5 bases). With 4 bases removed from V and 8 bases from J, the gap between germline ends came to 11 bases. The CDR3 spans 13 residues. Looked up from germline, CDR1 is MGHRA and CDR2 is YSYEKL.